The rows below give T cell receptor beta chains drawn from one sample of a study of T cell repertoires in cytomegalovirus infection. Each CDR3 protein is one row after TCRdb ran MiXCR on the reads. This table has fewer than 200,000 distinct CDR3 sequences, 14% appearing once. The sample taken for sequencing was PBMCs. These receptors originate from a human donor in good health (CMV status not recorded). Some clones in this sample may be carry-over from other donors' samples. Each CDR3 is given with its conserved first and last residue. Fields, in order: J gene, clone size, V gene, D gene, CDR3 protein, CDR3 DNA. A D gene is named only where the DNA matches it firmly. The size of a clone is reported for some rows only, either as once, few or many, or as a class for expanded clones.

TRBJ2-7 | - | TRBV5-1 | TRBD1 | CASSIGTGVAYEQYF | TGCGCCAGCAGCATCGGGACAGGGGTGGCCTACGAGCAGTACTTC
TRBJ1-6 | many | TRBV12-5 | TRBD1 | CASGLGQGANSPLHF | TGTGCTAGTGGTTTGGGACAGGGGGCTAATTCACCCCTCCACTTT
TRBJ2-3 | many | TRBV7-2 | - | CASSSRTSSDTQYF | TGTGCCAGCAGCTCGAGAACTAGCTCAGATACGCAGTATTTT
TRBJ1-5 | many | TRBV10-3 | - | CAISWGNDQPQHF | TGTGCCATCAGCTGGGGGAATGATCAGCCCCAGCATTTT
TRBJ2-3 | many | TRBV7-9 | - | CASSPGGQGSDTQYF | TGTGCCAGCAGCCCCGGGGGCCAGGGCTCAGATACGCAGTATTTT
TRBJ2-2 | few | TRBV6-6 | - | CASSTEGAGTGELFF | TGTGCCAGCAGCACGGAGGGGGCTGGCACCGGGGAGCTGTTTTTT
TRBJ2-7 | few | TRBV12-3/TRBV12-4 | TRBD1 | CASRFGTGPLEQYF | TGTGCCAGCAGATTCGGGACAGGTCCCCTGGAGCAGTACTTC
TRBJ2-1 | many | TRBV27 | TRBD2 | CASIPSGANEQFF | TGTGCCAGCATTCCCAGCGGGGCTAATGAGCAGTTCTTC
TRBJ2-2 | few | TRBV4-2 | - | CASSQEPITGELFF | TGTGCCAGCAGCCAAGAACCCATCACCGGGGAGCTGTTTTTT
TRBJ2-1 | few | TRBV6-1 | - | CASSFSGRPPTYNEQFF | TGTGCCAGCAGTTTCAGCGGGCGGCCGCCCACCTACAATGAGCAGTTCTTC
TRBJ2-1 | - | TRBV28 | TRBD2 | CASSFIGAGEPEQLF | TGTGCCAGCAGTTTTATTGGAGCGGGAGAGCCTGAGCAGCTCTTC
TRBJ2-5 | few | TRBV6-1 | - | CASSDVPGPQETQYF | TGTGCCAGCAGCGACGTCCCGGGACCCCAAGAGACCCAGTACTTC
TRBJ2-3 | many | TRBV19 | - | CASSIGIRTDTQYF | TGTGCCAGTAGTATCGGGATTCGCACAGATACGCAGTATTTT
TRBJ2-7 | many | TRBV29-1 | - | CSVRGDILSYEQYF | TGCAGCGTTCGCGGGGACATCCTCTCCTACGAGCAGTACTTC
TRBJ1-5 | - | TRBV10-3 | - | CAIKGLGNQPQHF | TGTGCCATCAAAGGGTTGGGCAATCAGCCCCAGCATTTT
TRBJ1-2 | - | TRBV28 | - | CASSLRSQFYGYTF | TGTGCCAGCAGTTTAAGGTCCCAATTCTATGGCTACACCTTC
TRBJ1-6 | few | TRBV7-2 | - | CASSLVLAQGDSPLHF | TGTGCCAGCAGCTTAGTGTTGGCACAGGGTGATTCACCCCTCCACTTT
TRBJ2-5 | - | TRBV30 | - | CAWSVPPQTKTQYF | TGTGCCTGGAGTGTGCCCCCGCAAACGAAGACCCAGTACTTC
TRBJ2-5 | few | TRBV29-1 | - | CSVMGAKTQYF | TGCAGCGTAATGGGGGCAAAGACCCAGTACTTC
TRBJ2-7 | - | TRBV7-9 | TRBD1 | CASSHDRGNYEQYF | TGTGCCAGCAGTCACGACAGGGGAAACTACGAGCAGTACTTC
TRBJ1-2 | many | TRBV6-2/TRBV6-3 | TRBD1 | CASTPDRGGYTF | TGTGCCAGCACTCCGGACAGGGGAGGCTACACCTTC
TRBJ1-2 | many | TRBV7-2 | - | CASSSIDPSLNGYTF | TGTGCCAGCAGCTCTATTGACCCGTCATTGAACGGCTACACCTTC
TRBJ1-2 | many | TRBV24-1 | - | CATSDARADYGYTF | TGTGCCACCAGTGATGCCCGGGCAGACTATGGCTACACCTTC
TRBJ2-7 | few | TRBV7-2 | - | CASNLAYLSYEQYF | TGTGCCAGCAACCTAGCGTACCTCTCCTACGAGCAGTACTTC
TRBJ1-5 | - | TRBV12-3/TRBV12-4 | - | CASSFYGQPQHF | TGTGCCAGCAGTTTTTATGGACAGCCCCAGCATTTT
TRBJ2-5 | - | TRBV7-4 | - | CASSLRGTQETQYF | TGTGCCAGCAGCTTAAGGGGGACCCAAGAGACCCAGTACTTC
TRBJ1-1 | many | TRBV7-9 | TRBD1 | CASSLASTGTESFF | TGTGCCAGCAGCTTAGCTTCAACGGGGACAGAATCTTTCTTT
TRBJ2-6 | few | TRBV20-1 | - | CSATTGLSGANVLTF | TGCAGTGCTACCACAGGCCTCTCTGGGGCCAACGTCCTGACTTTC
TRBJ2-1 | many | TRBV6-2/TRBV6-3 | TRBD1 | CASSSPHGQGLYNEQFF | TGTGCCAGCAGTTCCCCCCATGGACAGGGATTATACAATGAGCAGTTCTTC
TRBJ2-4 | few | TRBV29-1 | - | CSVATAIAKNIQYF | TGCAGCGTTGCCACGGCGATAGCCAAAAACATTCAGTACTTC
TRBJ1-5 | many | TRBV7-2 | - | CASSLEAFNQPQHF | TGTGCCAGCAGCTTAGAGGCTTTCAATCAGCCCCAGCATTTT
TRBJ2-3 | many | TRBV11-2 | TRBD2 | CASSLDLAGSDTQYF | TGTGCCAGCAGCTTAGACCTAGCGGGTTCAGATACGCAGTATTTT
TRBJ2-3 | once | TRBV20-1 | - | CSAGGAPGTRTDTQYF | TGCAGTGCAGGCGGTGCCCCAGGTACCCGCACAGATACGCAGTATTTT
TRBJ2-5 | many | TRBV7-9 | - | CASSFQRGVETQYF | TGTGCCAGCAGCTTCCAAAGGGGCGTGGAGACCCAGTACTTC
TRBJ2-1 | many | TRBV7-3 | - | CASSLRGFREQFF | TGTGCCAGCAGCCTCCGGGGGTTTCGGGAGCAGTTCTTC
TRBJ2-1 | many | TRBV12-3/TRBV12-4 | - | CASSLRTDNEQFF | TGTGCCAGCAGTTTGAGGACAGACAATGAGCAGTTCTTC
TRBJ2-1 | few | TRBV19 | TRBD1 | CASSISAGGYEQFF | TGTGCCAGTAGTATTTCGGCAGGGGGCTATGAGCAGTTCTTC
TRBJ1-5 | few | TRBV5-5 | TRBD1 | CASSLEDRANQPQHF | TGTGCCAGCAGCTTGGAGGACAGGGCTAATCAGCCCCAGCATTTT
TRBJ2-1 | few | TRBV19 | - | CASSFQGQSSYNEQFF | TGTGCCAGTAGTTTTCAGGGCCAGAGCTCCTACAATGAGCAGTTCTTC
TRBJ1-5 | many | TRBV7-6 | TRBD1 | CASSLGLGQGHSNQPQHF | TGTGCCAGCAGCTTAGGTTTGGGACAGGGACATAGCAATCAGCCCCAGCATTTT
TRBJ2-5 | many | TRBV7-2 | TRBD2 | CASSYWTSGGETQYF | TGTGCCAGCAGCTACTGGACTAGCGGCGGTGAGACCCAGTACTTC
TRBJ2-3 | medium-sized | TRBV7-2 | - | CASSLVSIDTQYF | TGTGCCAGCAGCTTAGTATCAATAGATACGCAGTATTTT
TRBJ1-4 | few | TRBV20-1 | - | CSARGEANEKLFF | TGCAGTGCCCGAGGGGAGGCTAATGAAAAACTGTTTTTT
TRBJ2-3 | many | TRBV11-2 | TRBD2 | CATRTSGGDTQYF | TGTGCCACCCGGACTAGCGGGGGAGATACGCAGTATTTT